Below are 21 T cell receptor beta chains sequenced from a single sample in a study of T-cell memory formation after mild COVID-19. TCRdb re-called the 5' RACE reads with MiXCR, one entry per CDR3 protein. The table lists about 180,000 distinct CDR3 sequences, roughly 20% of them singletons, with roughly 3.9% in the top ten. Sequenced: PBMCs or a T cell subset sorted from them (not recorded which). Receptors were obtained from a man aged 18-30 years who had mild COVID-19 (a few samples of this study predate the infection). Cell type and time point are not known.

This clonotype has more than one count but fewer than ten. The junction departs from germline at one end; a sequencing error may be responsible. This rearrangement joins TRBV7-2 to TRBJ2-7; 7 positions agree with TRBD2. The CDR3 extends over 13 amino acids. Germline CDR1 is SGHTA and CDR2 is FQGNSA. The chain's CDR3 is CASSLEAGYVQYF. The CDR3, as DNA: TGTGCCAGCAGCTTAGAAGCGGGGTACGTGCAGTACTTC.

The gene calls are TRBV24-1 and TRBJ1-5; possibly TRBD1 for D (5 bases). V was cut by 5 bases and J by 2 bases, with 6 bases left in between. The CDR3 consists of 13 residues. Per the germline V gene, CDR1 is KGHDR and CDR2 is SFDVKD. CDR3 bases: TGTGCCACCAGTGGGGACGGCAATCAGCCCCAGCATTTT. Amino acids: CATSGDGNQPQHF.

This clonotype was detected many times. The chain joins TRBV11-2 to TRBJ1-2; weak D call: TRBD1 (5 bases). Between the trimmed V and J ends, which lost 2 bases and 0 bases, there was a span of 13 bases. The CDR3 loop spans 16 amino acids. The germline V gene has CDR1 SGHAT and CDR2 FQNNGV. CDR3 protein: CASSLIQWGANYGYTF. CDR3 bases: TGTGCCAGCAGCTTAATTCAATGGGGCGCTAACTATGGCTACACCTTC.

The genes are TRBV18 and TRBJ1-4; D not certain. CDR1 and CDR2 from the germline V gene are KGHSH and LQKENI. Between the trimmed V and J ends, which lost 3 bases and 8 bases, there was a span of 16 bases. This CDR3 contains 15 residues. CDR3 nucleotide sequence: TGTGCCAGCTCACCGTCCCCCACCCCAGCAGAAAAACTGTTTTTT. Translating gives CASSPSPTPAEKLFF.

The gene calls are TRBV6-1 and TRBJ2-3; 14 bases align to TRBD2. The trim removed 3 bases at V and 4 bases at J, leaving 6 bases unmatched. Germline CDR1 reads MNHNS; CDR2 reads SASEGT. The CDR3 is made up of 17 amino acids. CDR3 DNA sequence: TGTGCCAGCAGTGAGCAGGGGACTAGCGGGGGCGCAGATACGCAGTATTTT. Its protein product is CASSEQGTSGGADTQYF.

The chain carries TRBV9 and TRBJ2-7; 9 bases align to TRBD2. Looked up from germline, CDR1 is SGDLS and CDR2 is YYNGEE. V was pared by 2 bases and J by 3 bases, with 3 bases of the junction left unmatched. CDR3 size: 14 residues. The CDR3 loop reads CASSVSSGGYEQYF. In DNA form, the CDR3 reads TGTGCCAGCAGCGTTAGTAGCGGGGGCTACGAGCAGTACTTC.

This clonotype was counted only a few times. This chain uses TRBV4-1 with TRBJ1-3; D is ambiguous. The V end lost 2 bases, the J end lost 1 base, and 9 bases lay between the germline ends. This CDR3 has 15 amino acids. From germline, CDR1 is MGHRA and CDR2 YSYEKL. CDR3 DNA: TGCGCCAGCAGCCAAAGACACTTTTCTGGAAACACCATATATTTT. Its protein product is CASSQRHFSGNTIYF.

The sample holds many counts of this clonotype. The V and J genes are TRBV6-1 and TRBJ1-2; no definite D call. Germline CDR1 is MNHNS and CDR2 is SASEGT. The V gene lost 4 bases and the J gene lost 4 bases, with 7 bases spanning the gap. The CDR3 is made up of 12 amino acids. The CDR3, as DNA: TGTGCCAGCAGTGGAAGTTCCTATGGCTACACCTTC. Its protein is CASSGSSYGYTF.

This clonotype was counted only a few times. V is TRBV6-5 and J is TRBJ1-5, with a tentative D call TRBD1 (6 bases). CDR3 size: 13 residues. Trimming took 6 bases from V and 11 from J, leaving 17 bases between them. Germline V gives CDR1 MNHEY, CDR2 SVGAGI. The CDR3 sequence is CASRYRALSAQHF. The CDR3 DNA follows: TGTGCCAGCAGGTACAGGGCCCTATCCGCCCAGCATTTT.

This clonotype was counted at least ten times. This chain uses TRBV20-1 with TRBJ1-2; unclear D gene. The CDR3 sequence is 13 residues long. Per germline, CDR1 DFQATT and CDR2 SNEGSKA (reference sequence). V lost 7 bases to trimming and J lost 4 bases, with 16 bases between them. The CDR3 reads CSGRHPTTYGYTF. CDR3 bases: TGCAGTGGCCGACATCCCACAACCTATGGCTACACCTTC.

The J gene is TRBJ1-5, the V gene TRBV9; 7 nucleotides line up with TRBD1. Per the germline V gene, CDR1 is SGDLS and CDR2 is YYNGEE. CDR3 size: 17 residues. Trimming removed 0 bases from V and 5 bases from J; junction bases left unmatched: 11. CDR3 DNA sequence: TGTGCCAGCAGCGTAGCTACGCGAGGGGGCCGGTATCAGCCCCAGCATTTT. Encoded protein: CASSVATRGGRYQPQHF.

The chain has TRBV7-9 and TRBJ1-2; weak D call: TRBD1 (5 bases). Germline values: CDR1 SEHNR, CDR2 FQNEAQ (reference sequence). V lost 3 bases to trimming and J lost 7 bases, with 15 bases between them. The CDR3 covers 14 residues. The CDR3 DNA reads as TGTGCCAGCAGCTTCGAGGGACGGACCGTTGGCTACACCTTC. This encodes CASSFEGRTVGYTF. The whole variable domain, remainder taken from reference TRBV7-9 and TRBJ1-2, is DTGVSQNPRHKITKRGQNVTFRCDPISEHNRLYWYRQTLGQGPEFLTYFQNEAQLEKSRLLSDRFSAERPKGSFSTLEIQRTEQGDSAMYLCASSFEGRTVGYTFGSGTRLTVV.

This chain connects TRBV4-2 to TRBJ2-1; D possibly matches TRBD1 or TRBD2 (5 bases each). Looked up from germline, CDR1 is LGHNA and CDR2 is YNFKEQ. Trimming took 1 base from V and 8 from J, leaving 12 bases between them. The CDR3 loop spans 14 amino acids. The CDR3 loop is CASSQGAGRDEQFF. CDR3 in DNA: TGTGCCAGCAGCCAAGGAGCAGGGAGAGATGAGCAGTTCTTC.

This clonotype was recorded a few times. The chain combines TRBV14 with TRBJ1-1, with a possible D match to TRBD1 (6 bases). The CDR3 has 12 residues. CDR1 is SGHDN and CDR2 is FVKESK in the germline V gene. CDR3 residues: CAVQGGDTEAFF. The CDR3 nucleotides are TGTGCGGTACAGGGCGGGGACACTGAAGCTTTCTTT. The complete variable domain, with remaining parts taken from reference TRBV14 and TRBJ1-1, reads EAGVTQFPSHSVIEKGQTVTLRCDPISGHDNLYWYRRVMGKEIKFLLHFVKESKQDESGMPNNRFLAERTGGTYSTLKVQPAELEDSGVYFCAVQGGDTEAFFGQGTRLTVV.

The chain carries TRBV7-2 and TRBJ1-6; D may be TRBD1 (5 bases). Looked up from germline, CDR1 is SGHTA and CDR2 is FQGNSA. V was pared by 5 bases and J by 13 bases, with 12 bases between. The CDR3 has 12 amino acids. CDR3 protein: CASSTLGGPLHF. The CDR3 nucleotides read TGTGCCAGCAGCACCTTGGGGGGGCCCCTCCACTTT.

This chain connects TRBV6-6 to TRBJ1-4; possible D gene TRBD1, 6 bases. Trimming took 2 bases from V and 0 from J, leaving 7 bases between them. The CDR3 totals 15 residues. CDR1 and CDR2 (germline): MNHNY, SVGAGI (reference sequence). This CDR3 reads CASSYGQSTNEKLFF. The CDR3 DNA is TGTGCCAGCAGTTACGGACAGTCAACTAATGAAAAACTGTTTTTT.

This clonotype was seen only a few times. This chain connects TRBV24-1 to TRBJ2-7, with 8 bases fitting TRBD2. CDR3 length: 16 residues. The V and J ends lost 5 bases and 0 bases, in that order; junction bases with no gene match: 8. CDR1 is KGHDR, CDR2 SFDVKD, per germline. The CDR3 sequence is CATSALGLAGSYEQYF. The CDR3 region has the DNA TGTGCCACCAGTGCTCTCGGACTAGCCGGCTCCTACGAGCAGTACTTC.

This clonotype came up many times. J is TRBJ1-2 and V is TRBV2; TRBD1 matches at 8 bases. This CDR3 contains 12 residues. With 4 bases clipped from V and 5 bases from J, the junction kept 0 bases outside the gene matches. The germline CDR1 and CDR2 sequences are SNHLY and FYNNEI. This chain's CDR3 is CASSGQGYGYTF. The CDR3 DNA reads TGTGCCAGCAGTGGACAGGGGTATGGCTACACCTTC. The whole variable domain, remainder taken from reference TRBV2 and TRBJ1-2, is EPEVTQTPSHQVTQMGQEVILRCVPISNHLYFYWYRQILGQKVEFLVSFYNNEISEKSEIFDDQFSVERPDGSNFTLKIRSTKLEDSAMYFCASSGQGYGYTFGSGTRLTVV.

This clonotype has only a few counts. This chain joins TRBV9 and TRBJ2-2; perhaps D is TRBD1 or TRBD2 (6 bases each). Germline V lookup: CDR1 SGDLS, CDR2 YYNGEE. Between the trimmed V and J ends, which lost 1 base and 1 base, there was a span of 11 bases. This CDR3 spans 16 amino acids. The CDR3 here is CASSVRGDGNTGELFF. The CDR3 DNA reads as TGTGCCAGCAGCGTAAGGGGGGACGGGAACACCGGGGAGCTGTTTTTT.

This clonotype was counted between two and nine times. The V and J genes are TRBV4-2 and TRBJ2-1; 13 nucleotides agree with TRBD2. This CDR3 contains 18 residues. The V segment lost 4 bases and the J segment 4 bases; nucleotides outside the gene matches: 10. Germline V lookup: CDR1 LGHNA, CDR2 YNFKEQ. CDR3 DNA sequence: TGTGCCAGCAGCCCTGGGACTAGCGGGGAGGCCCTGTACAATGAGCAGTTCTTC. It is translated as CASSPGTSGEALYNEQFF.

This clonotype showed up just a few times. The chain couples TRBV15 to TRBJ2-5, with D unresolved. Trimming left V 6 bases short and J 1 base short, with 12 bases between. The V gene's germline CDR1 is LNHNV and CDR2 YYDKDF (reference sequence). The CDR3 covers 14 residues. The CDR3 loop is CATSILGLQETQYF. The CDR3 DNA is TGTGCCACCAGTATCCTCGGGCTCCAAGAGACCCAGTACTTC.